These 9 T cell receptor beta chains were sequenced from one sample in a study of blood T cells in healthy people across ages. Then a second PCR, running roughly 6 to 11 cycles, was carried out with a sample-barcoded 5' primer and a J-beta primer mix. TCRdb re-called the 5' RACE reads with MiXCR, one entry per CDR3 protein. The sample lists fewer than 600,000 distinct CDR3 sequences; roughly a quarter were seen once. These data are also associated with another study on T cells of mothers and their children.

The sample was blood. The origin of the receptors is a boy aged 2 to 10 in good health.

This clonotype appeared a few times. V gene TRBV12-3 or TRBV12-4 combines with J gene TRBJ2-5; 9 nucleotides line up with TRBD2. Trimming took 5 bases from V and 5 from J; bases not matched to a gene: 12. The CDR3 consists of 16 residues. This CDR3 reads CASSPWLRGGRETQYF. The CDR3 bases are TGTGCCAGCAGTCCCTGGTTGCGGGGGGGCCGGGAGACCCAGTACTTC.

This clonotype was found a few times. The CDR3 sequence: CASSLTLSQGPRAQYF. The DNA for the CDR3 is TGTGCCAGCAGCTTAACTTTAAGCCAGGGCCCACGAGCCCAGTACTTC. The rearrangement uses TRBV7-6 and TRBJ2-5; perhaps TRBD1 as D (5 bases). This CDR3 spans 16 amino acids. Per germline, CDR1 SGHVS and CDR2 FNYEAQ. The ends were cut back, 2 bases at V and 9 bases at J, with 22 bases in the middle.

The V call is TRBV7-8, the J call TRBJ2-2; D remains unclear. Germline-derived CDR1 and CDR2 are SGHVS and FQNEAQ. CDR3 length: 17 amino acids. Trimming pared 3 bases from V and 0 bases from J, leaving 14 bases between. The DNA for the CDR3 is TGTGCCAGCAGCTTCGCCTTAGGTGTAGCGAACACCGGGGAGCTGTTTTTT. Translation: CASSFALGVANTGELFF.

This sequence joins TRBV14 and TRBJ2-7, with D uncertain. The V and J ends lost 5 bases and 2 bases respectively, with 19 bases between them. This CDR3 spans 16 amino acids. Germline CDR1 SGHDN, CDR2 FVKESK. The CDR3 spells CASSGYGPDRTYEQYF. The CDR3 DNA is TGTGCCAGCAGCGGATATGGACCAGACCGGACCTACGAGCAGTACTTC.

CDR3 DNA: TGTGCCATCAGTGAGTCTCGGGGACAGAGTGAGCAGTTCTTC. Translated: CAISESRGQSEQFF. The V and J genes are TRBV10-3 and TRBJ2-7; 7 bases agree with TRBD1. The DNA end is more similar to TRBJ2-1, so the J call may be wrong. The CDR3 is 14 residues long. Germline V gene data show CDR1 as ENHRY and CDR2 as SYGVKD.

The chain recombines TRBV10-3 with TRBJ1-2; D gene unclear. Germline V gene sequence: CDR1 ENHRY, CDR2 SYGVKD. This CDR3 has 14 amino acids. Trimming stripped 0 bases from V and 3 bases from J, with 8 bases between. The CDR3 loop reads CAISESKGYYGYTF. The DNA for the CDR3 is TGTGCCATCAGTGAGTCGAAGGGCTACTATGGCTACACCTTC.

The chain couples TRBV13 to TRBJ2-3; D is ambiguous. The V end was cut by 5 bases, the J end by 4 bases, with 22 bases between. Germline V gene lookup returns CDR1 PRHDT and CDR2 FYEKMQ (reference sequence). The CDR3 has 17 amino acids. This CDR3 reads CASSPPRQAVPADTQYF. CDR3 nucleotides: TGTGCCAGCAGCCCCCCCCGGCAGGCCGTCCCCGCAGATACGCAGTATTTT.

V and J are TRBV29-1 and TRBJ2-1; D is perhaps TRBD1 (6 bases). The germline V and J ends were trimmed by 1 base and 5 bases, with 12 bases remaining between them. This CDR3 is built from 14 residues. CDR1 is SQVTM, CDR2 ANQGSEA, per germline. The CDR3 DNA reads as TGCAGCGTTGAAGGGACAGAGGGCCACAATGAGCAGTTCTTC. This gives the protein CSVEGTEGHNEQFF.

The genes are TRBV9 and TRBJ2-7; possibly TRBD2 for D (6 bases). Per the germline V gene, CDR1 is SGDLS and CDR2 is YYNGEE. V dropped 0 bases and J dropped 0 bases, with 10 bases sitting between them. There are 15 residues in the CDR3. Here the CDR3 reads CASSVDPSASYEQYF. In DNA form, the CDR3 reads TGTGCCAGCAGCGTAGACCCTAGCGCCTCCTACGAGCAGTACTTC.